This is a list of T cell receptor beta chains from one sample in a study of spatial heterogeneity in lung cancer. TCRdb redid the calling of the 5' RACE reads with MiXCR, one entry per CDR3 protein. This sample has 25,000 to 35,000 distinct CDR3 sequences; roughly 5.7% occur once, and the top ten carry approximately 24%. The specimen was PBMCs, collected at follow-up. Receptors were obtained from a female donor with early-stage non-small cell lung cancer. Each CDR3 is given with its conserved first and last residue. Fields, in order: D gene, J gene, V gene, clone size, CDR3 DNA, CDR3 protein. A D gene is named only where the DNA matches it firmly. Clone size is shown for a subset of rows, as once, few, many or a class of expanded clone.

D gene: TRBD1; J gene: TRBJ2-7; V gene: TRBV19; clone size: few; CDR3 DNA: TGTGCCAGTAGTCGACCCCCCGGGACAGGGACCTACGAGCAGTACTTC; CDR3 protein: CASSRPPGTGTYEQYF
D gene: TRBD1; J gene: TRBJ2-7; V gene: TRBV6-2/TRBV6-3; clone size: few; CDR3 DNA: TGTGCCAGCAGACAGAGACAGGGATACTACGAGCAGTACTTC; CDR3 protein: CASRQRQGYYEQYF
D gene: TRBD1; J gene: TRBJ1-5; V gene: TRBV19; clone size: many; CDR3 DNA: TGTGCCAGTAGTACAGGACAGGGGGGTCAGCCCCAGCATTTT; CDR3 protein: CASSTGQGGQPQHF
D gene: NA; J gene: TRBJ1-1; V gene: TRBV20-1; clone size: many; CDR3 DNA: TGCAGTGCTAGACCACCAGACACTGAAGCTTTCTTT; CDR3 protein: CSARPPDTEAFF
D gene: NA; J gene: TRBJ1-5; V gene: TRBV27; clone size: few; CDR3 DNA: TGTGCCAGCAGTAGTACGACCGGGCTGCCCCAGCATTTT; CDR3 protein: CASSSTTGLPQHF
D gene: NA; J gene: TRBJ2-1; V gene: TRBV19; clone size: many; CDR3 DNA: TGTGCCAGTAGTATTTTCAGTACCCTCTCCTACAATGAGCAGTTCTTC; CDR3 protein: CASSIFSTLSYNEQFF
D gene: NA; J gene: TRBJ1-2; V gene: TRBV20-1; clone size: few; CDR3 DNA: TGCAGTGCTAGAGACTATAAGGGCCCTACCGGCGGCTACACCTTC; CDR3 protein: CSARDYKGPTGGYTF
D gene: TRBD1; J gene: TRBJ1-1; V gene: TRBV29-1; clone size: many; CDR3 DNA: TGCAGCGTCGGACAGGGGCGCGGTGAAGCTTTCTTT; CDR3 protein: CSVGQGRGEAFF
D gene: NA; J gene: TRBJ2-7; V gene: TRBV30; clone size: many; CDR3 DNA: TGTGCCTGGAGCGGCAACTACGAGCAGTACTTC; CDR3 protein: CAWSGNYEQYF
D gene: NA; J gene: TRBJ2-3; V gene: TRBV20-1; clone size: many; CDR3 DNA: TGCAGTGCTAGAAGGCGGGCGTTCACAGATACGCAGTATTTT; CDR3 protein: CSARRRAFTDTQYF
D gene: TRBD2; J gene: TRBJ2-1; V gene: TRBV27; clone size: many; CDR3 DNA: TGTGCCAGCAGTGCAGGCGCGGGGGGGAATGAGCAGTTCTTC; CDR3 protein: CASSAGAGGNEQFF
D gene: TRBD2; J gene: TRBJ2-1; V gene: TRBV4-3; clone size: medium-sized; CDR3 DNA: TGCGCCAGCAGCCAAGAGTACCCTAGCGGGAGCCATGAGCAGTTCTTC; CDR3 protein: CASSQEYPSGSHEQFF
D gene: TRBD2; J gene: TRBJ2-3; V gene: TRBV4-1; clone size: NA; CDR3 DNA: TGCGCCAGCAGCCAAGTCCTAGCGGGGGCTTCCACAGATACGCAGTATTTT; CDR3 protein: CASSQVLAGASTDTQYF
D gene: TRBD2; J gene: TRBJ2-1; V gene: TRBV11-1; clone size: many; CDR3 DNA: TGTGCCAGCAGCTTAGAAAGGGCTAGCGGGGGAGAGCAGTTCTTC; CDR3 protein: CASSLERASGGEQFF
D gene: TRBD2; J gene: TRBJ2-7; V gene: TRBV7-9; clone size: many; CDR3 DNA: TGTGCCAGCAGCTCCCCCGGGACTAGCGGGAACGAGCAGTACTTC; CDR3 protein: CASSSPGTSGNEQYF
D gene: TRBD2; J gene: TRBJ2-3; V gene: TRBV4-1; clone size: many; CDR3 DNA: TGCGCCAGCAGCCAAGGCCTAGCGGGCACAGATACGCAGTATTTT; CDR3 protein: CASSQGLAGTDTQYF
D gene: NA; J gene: TRBJ2-5; V gene: TRBV5-4; clone size: medium-sized; CDR3 DNA: TGTGCCAGCAGCTTGGAGGGCCCACGAGAGACCCAGTACTTC; CDR3 protein: CASSLEGPRETQYF
D gene: TRBD2; J gene: TRBJ2-7; V gene: TRBV20-1; clone size: few; CDR3 DNA: TGCAGTGCTCCCGGGACTAGCGGGACCGAGCAGTACTTC; CDR3 protein: CSAPGTSGTEQYF
D gene: NA; J gene: TRBJ2-2; V gene: TRBV14; clone size: few; CDR3 DNA: TGTGCCAGCAGCCAAGGGTACCAGGGAGCCACCGGGGAGCTGTTTTTT; CDR3 protein: CASSQGYQGATGELFF
D gene: NA; J gene: TRBJ1-1; V gene: TRBV7-9; clone size: many; CDR3 DNA: TGTGCCAGCAGCTTAACCTCGACAGCAGAAGCTTTCTTT; CDR3 protein: CASSLTSTAEAFF
D gene: NA; J gene: TRBJ1-5; V gene: TRBV6-2/TRBV6-3; clone size: few; CDR3 DNA: TGTGCCAGCAGTTGGGGGAGCAATCAGCCCCAGCATTTT; CDR3 protein: CASSWGSNQPQHF
D gene: TRBD1; J gene: TRBJ2-4; V gene: TRBV6-5; clone size: many; CDR3 DNA: TGTGCCAGCAGTTACTCGGGACAGGGGGCCTTAAGCATTCAGTACTTC; CDR3 protein: CASSYSGQGALSIQYF
D gene: NA; J gene: TRBJ2-2; V gene: TRBV7-8; clone size: many; CDR3 DNA: TGTGCCAGCAGCTCCAACAGGGCCGGGAACACCGGGGAGCTGTTTTTT; CDR3 protein: CASSSNRAGNTGELFF
D gene: NA; J gene: TRBJ2-7; V gene: TRBV6-5; clone size: many; CDR3 DNA: TGTGCCAGCAGGAGACCAGGTTCCTACGAGCAGTACTTC; CDR3 protein: CASRRPGSYEQYF
D gene: NA; J gene: TRBJ2-5; V gene: TRBV3-2; clone size: many; CDR3 DNA: TGTGCCAGCAGCCAAGGGAGAAGGTCGGAGCCCGGGGAGACCCAGTACTTC; CDR3 protein: CASSQGRRSEPGETQYF
D gene: NA; J gene: TRBJ1-2; V gene: TRBV4-2; clone size: NA; CDR3 DNA: TGTGCCAGCAGCCAAGATGCCAGGGTCTATGGCTACACCTTC; CDR3 protein: CASSQDARVYGYTF